This T cell receptor (beta chain) was identified during a study of T cells in Graves' hyperthyroidism and ophthalmopathy (dated by TCRdb to the late 2010s). For the study in its entirety: Peripheral blood was sampled at the time of initial diagnosis, prior to any treatment. The paper describes TCR Vbeta CDR3 sequencing of 120 to 150 peripheral blood samples, made up of fewer than 50 ophthalmopathy patients, over 70 hyperthyroidism patients and 17 progressor patients. In roughly six Graves' hyperthyroidism patients, the study also compared T-cell repertoires from thyroid tissue with T-cell repertoires from blood. To identify TCR V-J signatures that set the groups apart, the researchers used a discovery cohort of 95 to 100 patients, made up of 40 to 45 with Graves' ophthalmopathy and around 58 with stable Graves' hyperthyroidism. The roughly 90 discovery patients were divided at random into training and test sets in a 7:3 ratio. Prospective prediction of ophthalmopathy was tested in an independent validation cohort of 18 to 20 hyperthyroidism patients and 15 to 17 patients who later progressed to ophthalmopathy. After blood sampling, hyperthyroidism patients were treated with methimazole at a starting dose of 30 mg daily, and ophthalmopathy patients were treated with high-dose intravenous methylprednisolone.

Amplification of TCR beta CDR3 regions was carried out from RNA transcripts. For the first round of RT-PCR on the TCR CDR3, the HTBI primer set was used together with the Qiagen OneStep RT-PCR kit. A second multiplex PCR round built the libraries, followed by size selection and purification. Libraries were sequenced paired-end with 100 bp reads on an Illumina HiSeq2000. The published analysis was carried out like this. Raw data were processed with SOAPnuke, discarding reads with adapters, uncalled bases, mean Phred below 15, or no exact constant-primer or identifier match. High-quality paired reads were merged using COPE v1.2.5, and each unique nucleotide sequence was defined as a clonotype. MiTCR v1.1 was used to align the clonotypes against IMGT TRBV, TRBD and TRBJ reference segments. The analysis included only V-J combinations with a frequency above 0.0001, which together covered around 99% of the repertoires. The TCS score was defined as the ratio of F50 (clonal expansion) to E x V (chaos), calculated using BLOSUM62-based TCRdist between CDR3 peptides within each V-J. Welch's t-statistics and random forest reduced around 510 V-J features to about 13, which were used in a naive Bayes classifier (R e1071). TCRdb itself trimmed the public reads at Q25 with fastp, ran MiXCR and retained productive beta chains. Each CDR3 protein appears once, grouped with its most common genes and DNA. TCRdb assigned the V and J calls; the authors' analysis was not used. This sample holds around 570,000 distinct CDR3 sequences; 20% were observed only once. The top ten clonotypes cover 47% of the sample.

Ophthalmopathy patients had moderately to severely active disease, Clinical Activity Score of at least 3, NOSPECS grade of at least 4, and duration under 3 months. The study excluded patients with uncontrolled infections, other autoimmune diseases, pregnancy or lactation. Diagnoses were based on clinical symptoms, serum thyroxine and TRAb, thyroid ultrasound and orbital computed tomography. Ficoll-Paque density gradient centrifugation was used to isolate PBMCs from about 9 ml of fresh peripheral blood. Total RNA was extracted with Trizol reagent, and quality was checked on an Agilent 2100 Bioanalyzer. Findings and caveats that apply to the study as a whole: In validation, progression to ophthalmopathy was predicted by the model with 70.59% sensitivity and under 85% specificity, a median of roughly six months before onset. A model built on a 13 V-J signature distinguished ophthalmopathy from stable hyperthyroidism, reaching 87.88% sensitivity and under 84% specificity in cross-validation and 80%/75% in testing. Most expanded thyroid clonotypes (frequency above 0.001) were also detected in blood, a finding suggesting that blood repertoires may reflect thyroid immune responses. No statistical method was used to fix the sample size in advance, and group allocation was not hidden from the investigators.

In the case of this clonotype: Its antigen target is currently unknown. The input lacks base qualities; no much larger clone sits a single base away.

CDR1 is given as SGDLS and CDR2 as YYNGEE, both from the germline V gene. Trimming takes 4 bases from V and 1 base from J, and the germline ends sit 23 bases apart. Measured from the cysteine to the phenylalanine, the CDR3 is 18 residues long. The only DNA kept is the CDR3, 54 bases in frame from the first base. This TCR was recovered from a man aged 40-50 years with Graves' ophthalmopathy. Sequencing was done on a sample of blood. The chain couples TRBV9 to TRBJ1-2, and the D gene may be TRBD1, 5 bases matching. The nucleotide sequence is given as TGTGCCAGCAGCCCATGGGGGGAGCCTGGGCCGAATAACTATGGCTACACCTTC. This translates into CASSPWGEPGPNNYGYTF.